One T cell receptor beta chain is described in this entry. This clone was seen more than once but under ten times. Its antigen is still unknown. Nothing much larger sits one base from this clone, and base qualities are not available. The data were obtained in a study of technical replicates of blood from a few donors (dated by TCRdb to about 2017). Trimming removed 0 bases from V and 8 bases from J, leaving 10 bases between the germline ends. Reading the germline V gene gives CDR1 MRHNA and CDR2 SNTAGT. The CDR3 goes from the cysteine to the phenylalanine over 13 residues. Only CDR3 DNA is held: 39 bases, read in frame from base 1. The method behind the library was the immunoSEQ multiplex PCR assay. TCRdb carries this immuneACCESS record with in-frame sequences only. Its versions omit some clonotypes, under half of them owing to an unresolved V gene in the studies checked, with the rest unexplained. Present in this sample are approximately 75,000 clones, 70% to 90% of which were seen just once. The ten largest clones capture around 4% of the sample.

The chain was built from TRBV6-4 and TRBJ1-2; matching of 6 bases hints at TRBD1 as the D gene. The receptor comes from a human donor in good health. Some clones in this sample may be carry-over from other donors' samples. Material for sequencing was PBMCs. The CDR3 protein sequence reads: CASSDSSGGGYTF. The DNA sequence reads TGTGCCAGCAGTGACTCGAGCGGGGGCGGCTACACCTTC.